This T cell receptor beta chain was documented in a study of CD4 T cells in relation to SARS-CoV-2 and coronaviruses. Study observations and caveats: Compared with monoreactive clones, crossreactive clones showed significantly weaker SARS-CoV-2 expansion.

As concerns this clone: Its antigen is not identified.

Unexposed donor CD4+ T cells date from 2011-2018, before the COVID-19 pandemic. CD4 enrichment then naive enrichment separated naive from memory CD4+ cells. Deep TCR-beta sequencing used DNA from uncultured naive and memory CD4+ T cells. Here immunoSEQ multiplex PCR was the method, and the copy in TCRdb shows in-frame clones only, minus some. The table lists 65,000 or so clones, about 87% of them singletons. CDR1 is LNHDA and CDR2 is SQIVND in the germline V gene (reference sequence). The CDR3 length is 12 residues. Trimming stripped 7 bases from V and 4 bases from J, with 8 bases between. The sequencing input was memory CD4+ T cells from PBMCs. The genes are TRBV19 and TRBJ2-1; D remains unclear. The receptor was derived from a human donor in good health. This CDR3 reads CASNGDYNEQFF. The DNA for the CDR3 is TGTGCCAGTAATGGGGATTACAATGAGCAGTTCTTC.